Included here is one T cell receptor beta chain sequence, with context. The antigen remains unidentified. This record belongs to a study of shared clonotypes between healthy human individuals. Looking at the study overall: Used for every donor were three CD4 naive, three CD4 memory, two CD8 naive and one CD8 memory plate. Study results and caveats: Blood was the sole source, and tissue repertoires probably differ.

The germline V gene encodes CDR1 MNHEY and CDR2 SMNVEV (reference sequence). CDR3 length: 14 amino acids. V was cut by 10 bases and J by 8 bases, with 23 bases left in between. Running of the assay took place at deep level. Sequencing was performed with immunoSEQ multiplex PCR; in TCRdb, only in-frame clones are kept and a portion is missing. The data show around 620,000 clones, roughly 96% seen once. Naivety among CD8 cells was defined by CD45RO negativity and positive CCR7 selection, thereby excluding terminally differentiated effector memory CD45RA+ cells. Sequencing used naive CD8+ T cells sorted from blood. The chain joins TRBV27 to TRBJ1-2; D may be TRBD1 (6 bases). The origin of this receptor is a woman in her twenties or thirties in good health. The chain's CDR3 is CATRIGGGMGGYTF. CDR3 DNA: TGTGCCACACGAATAGGGGGAGGGATGGGCGGCTACACCTTC.